One and the same sample provided the 16 T cell receptor beta chains below, sequenced in a study of early T cells in non-severe SARS-CoV-2 infection (dated by TCRdb to about 2021). Library method: 5' RACE. Sequencing was performed on a NextSeq 500. TCRdb reworked the public reads: Q25 trimming with fastp, MiXCR clone assembly, productive beta chains retained. Merged by CDR3 protein, the rows form single entries marked with the most common genes and DNA. This sample is represented by some 48,000 distinct CDR3 sequences; about 7.4% of them were singletons. The ten top clones hold roughly 5% of the sample. The sample consisted of whole blood. These receptors were collected from an adult who was a healthcare worker with PCR-confirmed SARS-CoV-2 infection or an uninfected control (not recorded which).

Ten or more counts support this clonotype. This sequence joins TRBV2 and TRBJ2-5; D is possibly TRBD2 (6 bases). Germline loops: CDR1 SNHLY, CDR2 FYNNEI. The CDR3 is 13 residues long. V was clipped by 3 bases and J by 4 bases, with 9 bases between them. The CDR3 is CASSETGLETQYF. The CDR3 DNA follows: TGTGCCAGCAGTGAGACGGGACTAGAGACCCAGTACTTC.

This clonotype was recorded many times. V and J are TRBV28 and TRBJ1-6; D is perhaps TRBD1 (5 bases). This CDR3 is built from 14 residues. Germline V lookup: CDR1 MDHEN, CDR2 SYDVKM. V shed 4 bases and J shed 9 bases, with 13 bases lying between them. The CDR3 reads CASSYTGRGSPLHF. CDR3 nucleotide sequence: TGTGCCAGCAGTTATACAGGCCGGGGTTCACCCCTCCACTTT.

This clonotype appeared a few times. CDR3 amino acids: CASSSEGGENNEQFF. CDR3 in DNA: TGTGCCAGCTCGTCCGAGGGGGGAGAGAACAATGAGCAGTTCTTC. The V gene is TRBV18, the J gene TRBJ2-1, with D perhaps given as TRBD1 or TRBD2 (6 bases each). The CDR3 loop spans 15 amino acids. Germline V gene sequence: CDR1 KGHSH, CDR2 LQKENI. V was clipped by 6 bases and J by 5 bases, with 17 bases between them. The variable domain in full, with the rest retrieved from reference TRBV18 and TRBJ2-1, is NAGVMQNPRHLVRRRGQEARLRCSPMKGHSHVYWYRQLPEEGLKFMVYLQKENIIDESGMPKERFSAEFPKEGPSILRIQQVVRGDSAAYFCASSSEGGENNEQFFGPGTRLTVL.

The chain is built from TRBV11-2 and TRBJ1-2; D is possibly TRBD1 (5 bases). Per germline, CDR1 SGHAT and CDR2 FQNNGV. With 5 bases removed from V and 6 bases from J, the gap between germline ends came to 16 bases. This CDR3 spans 14 amino acids. CDR3 in DNA: TGTGCCAGCAGCCTGAACCAGGCAGGGAATGGCTACACCTTC. As protein: CASSLNQAGNGYTF.

The sample holds many counts of this clonotype. This rearrangement joins TRBV20-1 to TRBJ1-5; D uncertain. Germline CDR1 DFQATT, CDR2 SNEGSKA (reference sequence). The length of the CDR3 is 14 residues. V was trimmed by 2 bases and J by 0 bases, leaving 8 bases between them. The CDR3 here is CSARIGNSNQPQHF. In DNA form, the CDR3 reads TGCAGTGCTAGAATAGGAAATAGCAATCAGCCCCAGCATTTT.

This clonotype was detected ten times or more. V gene TRBV5-1 combines with J gene TRBJ2-1; 10 bases are shared with TRBD2. The CDR3 has 15 residues. V lost 4 bases and J lost 4; bases outside the gene matches: 5. Germline V gene lookup returns CDR1 SGHRS and CDR2 YFSETQ. CDR3 DNA: TGCGCCAGCAGCATAGCGGGGGGATATTACAATGAGCAGTTCTTC. Amino acid sequence: CASSIAGGYYNEQFF.

This clonotype was counted many times. J is TRBJ2-7 and V is TRBV20-1, with D uncertain. V lost 1 base and J 4 bases, leaving 17 bases between the germline ends. CDR1 and CDR2 from the germline V gene are DFQATT and SNEGSKA (reference sequence). CDR3 length: 15 residues. This CDR3 is CSARAVAGDGYEQYF. The CDR3 bases are TGCAGTGCTAGAGCGGTTGCAGGTGACGGGTACGAGCAGTACTTC.

This chain connects TRBV11-2 to TRBJ2-7; D unclear. CDR1 is SGHAT, CDR2 FQNNGV, per germline. V lost 10 bases and J lost 4, with 14 bases in between. This CDR3 spans 12 amino acids. CDR3 sequence reads: CATGSRTYEQYF. In nucleotides, the CDR3 is TGTGCCACCGGGTCGAGAACTTACGAGCAGTACTTC.

As regards this clonotype: This may stem from a read error, because a much larger clone lies one nucleotide away. This rearrangement joins TRBV12-3 or TRBV12-4 to TRBJ2-7; a possible D gene is TRBD1 (6 bases). Deletions cut 3 bases from V and 7 bases from J, with 19 bases between. CDR3 size: 15 residues. This chain's CDR3 is CASSFRHRAGGEQYF. The CDR3 DNA is TGTGCCAGCAGTTTCAGGCACAGGGCAGGAGGAGAGCAGTACTTC.

This clonotype has a count of ten or more. V and J are TRBV11-2 and TRBJ2-1, with unresolved D. CDR3 size: 19 residues. Trimming cost V 5 bases and J 0 bases, with 23 bases left between them. Germline assignment: CDR1 SGHAT and CDR2 FQNNGV. CDR3 sequence: CASSVRRTVTESSYNEQFF. The CDR3 bases are TGTGCCAGCAGCGTAAGGCGTACAGTCACGGAAAGCTCCTACAATGAGCAGTTCTTC.

For this clonotype: Mismatch with germline at one junction end may stem from a read error. This chain connects TRBV7-9 to TRBJ1-2; possible D gene TRBD1, 5 bases. The CDR3 sequence is 14 residues long. CDR1 is SEHNR and CDR2 is FQNEAQ in the germline V gene (reference sequence). CDR3 in DNA: TGTGTCAGCAGCTCACGTACAGGATTCTATGGCTACACCTTC. It specifies CVSSSRTGFYGYTF. Based on the CDR3 plus reference TRBV7-9 and TRBJ1-2, the full variable domain is DTGVSQNPRHKITKRGQNVTFRCDPISEHNRLYWYRQTLGQGPEFLTYFQNEAQLEKSRLLSDRFSAERPKGSFSTLEIQRTEQGDSAMYLCVSSSRTGFYGYTFGSGTRLTVV.

This clonotype was counted many times. V gene TRBV7-2 combines with J gene TRBJ1-2, with D possibly being TRBD1 (5 bases). The V end lost 6 bases, the J end lost 5 bases, and 10 bases lay between the germline ends. CDR3 size: 12 residues. CDR1 and CDR2 (germline): SGHTA, FQGNSA. The CDR3, as DNA: TGTGCCAGCAGTTCCAGGGTTTATGGCTACACCTTC. Amino acids: CASSSRVYGYTF.

This clonotype was seen ten or more times. The chain has TRBV28 and TRBJ2-5; D not certain. The CDR3 length is 12 residues. Germline V gene lookup returns CDR1 MDHEN and CDR2 SYDVKM. The ends were cut back, 2 bases at V and 5 bases at J, with 6 bases in the middle. As DNA, the CDR3 is TGTGCCAGCAGTTTAAGGTTGGAGACCCAGTACTTC. This codes for CASSLRLETQYF.

This chain connects TRBV10-2 to TRBJ1-1, with 8 bases matching TRBD1. V lost 6 bases, J lost 6 bases, and 3 bases stayed unmatched. The CDR3 length is 12 residues. The germline CDR1 and CDR2 sequences are WSHSY and SAAADI. CDR3 in amino acids: CASRQGVAEAFF. The CDR3 bases are TGCGCCAGCAGACAGGGGGTCGCTGAAGCTTTCTTT.

The genes are TRBV20-1 and TRBJ2-3, with D possibly matching TRBD2 (6 bases). From germline, CDR1 is DFQATT and CDR2 SNEGSKA (reference sequence). Trimming cost V 6 bases and J 6 bases, with 13 bases left between them. The CDR3 has 12 residues. In DNA form, the CDR3 reads TGCAGTGCGGCGGCCGGGGGTGATACGCAGTATTTT. Translated: CSAAAGGDTQYF.

This clonotype was seen many times. The rearrangement uses TRBV20-1 and TRBJ1-4; 8 bases agree with TRBD1. The CDR3 extends over 14 amino acids. Germline V gene lookup returns CDR1 DFQATT and CDR2 SNEGSKA (reference sequence). J gave up 8 bases and V 1 base, and 6 bases lay outside the gene matches. CDR3 sequence: CSARGGQAGEKLFF. The CDR3 DNA is TGCAGTGCTAGAGGGGGACAGGCGGGAGAAAAACTGTTTTTT.